Presented here are 30 T cell receptor beta chains from one specimen sequenced in a study of T cell responses to AZD1222 COVID-19 vaccine. Some clones are missing from TCRdb's copy, which holds only in-frame ones; the method was immunoSEQ multiplex PCR. This sample has about 93,000 clones; nearly 90% occur once, and the top ten carry about 2.8%. The sequenced sample was peripheral blood, obtained on day 0 of MenACWY control vaccination. The origin of the receptors is an adult in good health.

The gene calls are TRBV9 and TRBJ1-5; maybe TRBD1 (5 bases). The CDR3 runs 14 residues. Germline lookup yields CDR1 SGDLS and CDR2 YYNGEE. Trimming cost V 0 bases and J 5 bases, with 9 bases left between them. The CDR3 sequence is CASSVDVRDQPQHF. The CDR3 nucleotides are TGTGCCAGCAGCGTAGATGTCAGGGATCAGCCCCAGCATTTT.

The V and J genes are TRBV7-6 and TRBJ1-6, with TRBD1 as a possible D gene (6 bases). Looked up from germline, CDR1 is SGHVS and CDR2 is FNYEAQ. The CDR3 contains 15 residues. Trimming took off 2 bases at V and 6 bases at J, with 11 bases between the two ends. The CDR3 protein is CASSLTGAPNSPLHF. The CDR3 nucleotides read TGTGCCAGCAGCTTAACGGGGGCCCCTAATTCACCCCTCCACTTT.

The chain combines TRBV5-1 with TRBJ2-3, with TRBD2 matching over 10 bases. This CDR3 spans 16 amino acids. CDR1 and CDR2 from the germline V gene are SGHRS and YFSETQ. V gave up 0 bases and J gave up 6 bases; unmatched junction bases: 7. The CDR3 nucleotides read TGCGCCAGCAGCTTGGGGCTAGCGGGGGATCGGGATACGCAGTATTTT. Translation gives CASSLGLAGDRDTQYF. The full variable domain, rest sourced from reference TRBV5-1 and TRBJ2-3, is KAGVTQTPRYLIKTRGQQVTLSCSPISGHRSVSWYQQTPGQGLQFLFEYFSETQRNKGNFPGRFSGRQFSNSRSEMNVSTLELGDSALYLCASSLGLAGDRDTQYFGPGTRLTVL.

V gene TRBV5-4 combines with J gene TRBJ1-1; D is unclear. This CDR3 contains 14 residues. The V end lost 2 bases, the J end lost 4 bases, and 12 bases lay between the germline ends. The germline V gene encodes CDR1 SGHNT and CDR2 YYREEE (reference sequence). This CDR3 reads CASSFVEAGTEAFF. The CDR3 DNA follows: TGTGCCAGCAGCTTCGTAGAGGCCGGCACTGAAGCTTTCTTT. The full variable domain, its missing parts supplied by reference TRBV5-4 and TRBJ1-1, is ETGVTQSPTHLIKTRGQQVTLRCSSQSGHNTVSWYQQALGQGPQFIFQYYREEENGRGNFPPRFSGLQFPNYSSELNVNALELDDSALYLCASSFVEAGTEAFFGQGTRLTVV.

For the CDR3, the DNA is TGTGCCAGCAGCGAGGACATCACAGATACGCAGTATTTT. Translated: CASSEDITDTQYF. The chain joins TRBV7-3 to TRBJ2-3; TRBD1 is a possible D gene (5 bases). Germline CDR1 and CDR2: SGHTA and FQGTGA. The germline V and J ends were trimmed by 5 bases and 2 bases, with 8 bases remaining between them. This CDR3 is 13 amino acids long.

This rearrangement joins TRBV6-6 to TRBJ1-6, with 8 bases aligning to TRBD1. The CDR3 length is 15 residues. Trimming at V came to 8 bases and at J to 14 bases, leaving 17 bases not matched to a gene. Germline V gives CDR1 MNHNY, CDR2 SVGAGI (reference sequence). The CDR3 spells CASQRLTGAPLALHF. CDR3 DNA: TGTGCCAGCCAGAGATTGACAGGGGCCCCTCTTGCCCTCCACTTT.

This clone was counted a single time. This chain uses TRBV18 with TRBJ2-7; 9 nucleotides align to TRBD2. Trimming removed 2 bases from V and 2 bases from J; junction bases left unmatched: 13. The germline CDR1 and CDR2 sequences are KGHSH and LQKENI. The CDR3 is made up of 18 amino acids. The CDR3 loop reads CASSPFSGSGGHPYEQYF. CDR3 sequence (DNA): TGTGCCAGCTCACCATTTAGTGGTAGCGGGGGCCATCCCTACGAGCAGTACTTC.

The rearrangement uses TRBV5-1 and TRBJ1-3, with D unclear. The germline gives CDR1 SGHRS, CDR2 YFSETQ. This CDR3 region has 15 residues. Trimming stripped 0 bases from V and 2 bases from J, with 9 bases between. CDR3 in DNA: TGCGCCAGCAGCTTGGATTCGGGGACTGGAAACACCATATATTTT. Its protein product is CASSLDSGTGNTIYF.

The chain joins TRBV21-1 to TRBJ2-7; TRBD2 is the table's D call, not checked against the DNA. TRBV21-1 is classified as a pseudogene. CDR3 length: 15 amino acids. The CDR3 sequence is CASSIRLAGAYEQYF. The CDR3 region has the DNA TGTGCCAGCAGCATCAGACTAGCGGGGGCCTACGAGCAGTACTTC.

This clone was observed a few times. The chain links TRBV6-6 to TRBJ1-4; D possibly corresponds to TRBD1 (5 bases). The germline gives CDR1 MNHNY, CDR2 SVGAGI (reference sequence). The CDR3 length is 14 residues. V lost 7 bases and J 5 bases, leaving 14 bases between the germline ends. As DNA, the CDR3 is TGTGCCAGCATCCCAGGGACGGGGAATGAAAAACTGTTTTTT. Its translation is CASIPGTGNEKLFF.

The chain carries TRBV4-2 and TRBJ1-1; weak D call: TRBD1 (6 bases). The V end lost 8 bases, the J end lost 0 bases, and 16 bases lay between the germline ends. Germline CDR1 is LGHNA and CDR2 is YNFKEQ. The CDR3 contains 15 residues. CDR3 DNA: TGTGCCAGCGGCGAGACAGGTTCAATGAACACTGAAGCTTTCTTT. Translation: CASGETGSMNTEAFF.

CDR3 sequence (DNA): TGCGCCAGCAGCTTTGGGGGGCGGATCGGCACAGATACGCAGTATTTT. Residues: CASSFGGRIGTDTQYF. This sequence joins TRBV5-1 and TRBJ2-3; D could derive from TRBD1 or TRBD2 (6 bases each). CDR3 length equals 16 residues. Per the germline V gene, CDR1 is SGHRS and CDR2 is YFSETQ. V lost 2 bases and J 1 base, leaving 14 bases between the germline ends.

This chain uses TRBV10-1 with TRBJ1-4; D remains ambiguous. Germline loops: CDR1 WNHNN, CDR2 SYGVQD (reference sequence). CDR3 length: 15 amino acids. V lost 0 bases to trimming and J lost 0 bases, with 5 bases between them. CDR3 bases: TGCGCCAGCAGTGAGTCGGCAGCAACTAATGAAAAACTGTTTTTT. Its translation is CASSESAATNEKLFF.

This chain connects TRBV5-5 to TRBJ1-2; no clear D. V gave up 0 bases and J gave up 8 bases, with 17 bases separating them. Germline assignment: CDR1 SGHKS and CDR2 YYEKEE (reference sequence). CDR3 length: 15 residues. CDR3 DNA: TGTGCCAGCAGCTTGGTTCCGTCTGCCCAGCGAGGCTACACCTTC. This sequence encodes CASSLVPSAQRGYTF.

The chain combines TRBV7-9 with TRBJ1-1; 10 bases agree with TRBD1. The junction had 9 bases not matched to a gene; V was cut back by 4 bases and J by 4 bases. This CDR3 region has 16 residues. Germline V lookup: CDR1 SEHNR, CDR2 FQNEAQ (reference sequence). The chain's CDR3 is CASSSRDWTGGTEAFF. The CDR3, as DNA: TGTGCCAGCAGCTCCCGAGATTGGACAGGGGGCACTGAAGCTTTCTTT.

The J gene is TRBJ1-2, the V gene TRBV4-1; no firm D call. CDR3 size: 15 residues. The V gene lost 1 base and the J gene lost 1 base, with 10 bases spanning the gap. Germline values: CDR1 MGHRA, CDR2 YSYEKL. The CDR3 reads CASSQVWRVNYGYTF. The CDR3, as DNA: TGCGCCAGCAGCCAAGTTTGGAGAGTTAACTATGGCTACACCTTC.

This clone appeared a few times. In nucleotides, the CDR3 is TGTGCCACCAGCAGAGATAAGGGCGGCAATCAGCCCCAGCATTTT. Its protein is CATSRDKGGNQPQHF. The chain combines TRBV15 with TRBJ1-5; D is undetermined. The CDR3 loop spans 15 amino acids. Germline V gene data show CDR1 as LNHNV and CDR2 as YYDKDF (reference sequence). The V end lost 0 bases, the J end lost 2 bases, and 8 bases lay between the germline ends.

This clone has a single count. V is TRBV5-6 and J is TRBJ1-5; D not resolved. The V gene lost 2 bases and the J gene lost 4 bases, with 4 bases spanning the gap. Per germline, CDR1 SGHDT and CDR2 YYEEEE. This CDR3 comprises 12 residues. The CDR3: CASSFGNQPQHF. The DNA of the CDR3 is TGTGCCAGCAGCTTCGGGAATCAGCCCCAGCATTTT. The whole variable domain, filled in from reference TRBV5-6 and TRBJ1-5, reads DAGVTQSPTHLIKTRGQQVTLRCSPKSGHDTVSWYQQALGQGPQFIFQYYEEEERQRGNFPDRFSGHQFPNYSSELNVNALLLGDSALYLCASSFGNQPQHFGDGTRLSIL.

The chain has TRBV12-5 and TRBJ1-1, with D possibly matching TRBD1 (6 bases). This CDR3 region has 15 residues. CDR1 and CDR2 from the germline V gene are LGHNT and FRNRAP. The V and J ends lost 4 bases and 1 base respectively, with 13 bases between them. The CDR3 bases are TGTGCTAGTGGTTCGGGACATACACGGAACACTGAAGCTTTCTTT. Translated: CASGSGHTRNTEAFF.

The V and J genes are TRBV11-2 and TRBJ1-1; 9 positions agree with TRBD1. This CDR3 contains 15 residues. Per germline, CDR1 SGHAT and CDR2 FQNNGV. Trimming cost V 5 bases and J 1 base; bases outside gene matches: 5. The CDR3 nucleotides read TGTGCCAGCAGCGAAAGACAGGGGGAGAACACTGAAGCTTTCTTT. Its translation: CASSERQGENTEAFF.

As for this clone: Sequence at one end of the junction differs from germline and may be a read error. The chain is built from TRBV30 and TRBJ2-7; 9 bases match TRBD1. There are 13 residues in the CDR3. The germline gives CDR1 GTSNPN, CDR2 SVGIG (reference sequence). CDR3 nucleotide sequence: TGTGCCGGGAGGGGACAGGGAATCTACGAGCAGTACTTC. It codes for CAGRGQGIYEQYF.

The chain has TRBV11-2 and TRBJ2-3, with a tentative D call TRBD2 (5 bases). V lost 5 bases and J lost 2, with 11 bases in between. Germline V lookup: CDR1 SGHAT, CDR2 FQNNGV. This CDR3 has 14 amino acids. The CDR3 DNA is TGTGCCAGCAGCCCGACCGGGGTCACAGATACGCAGTATTTT. Amino acids: CASSPTGVTDTQYF.

The rearrangement joins TRBV19 to TRBJ1-3, with D hard to call. Germline assignment: CDR1 LNHDA and CDR2 SQIVND (reference sequence). The V end lost 3 bases, the J end lost 4 bases, and 7 bases lay between the germline ends. This CDR3 spans 13 amino acids. The CDR3 DNA reads TGTGCCAGTAGTATCGACCGAGGAAACACCATATATTTT. Its protein product is CASSIDRGNTIYF.

The rearrangement links TRBV7-2 to TRBJ1-2; unclear D gene. The CDR3 consists of 11 residues. V was shortened by 1 base and J by 8 bases, with 5 bases between the two germline ends. Germline V CDR1 and CDR2: SGHTA, FQGNSA. CDR3 protein: CASSLVTGYTF. For the CDR3, the DNA is TGTGCCAGCAGCTTAGTAACAGGCTACACCTTC.

This sequence joins TRBV5-4 and TRBJ2-1; either TRBD1 or TRBD2 may supply D (5 bases each). V lost 0 bases and J 6 bases, leaving 16 bases between the germline ends. The CDR3 is 16 residues long. CDR1 is SGHNT, CDR2 YYREEE, per germline (reference sequence). The CDR3 spells CASSLEGTLPVNEQFF. The CDR3 region has the DNA TGTGCCAGCAGCTTGGAGGGGACCCTCCCGGTCAATGAGCAGTTCTTC.

This clone has a single count. The chain recombines TRBV18 with TRBJ2-7; 8 bases are a match to TRBD2. V shed 3 bases and J 6 bases; nucleotides not matched to a gene: 7. The CDR3 runs 14 residues. Germline CDR1 KGHSH, CDR2 LQKENI. The CDR3 loop is CASSPLSGGGEQYF. The DNA for the CDR3 is TGTGCCAGCTCACCCCTAAGCGGGGGCGGCGAGCAGTACTTC.

The V gene is TRBV9, the J gene TRBJ2-3, with TRBD1 identical over 7 bases. The V segment lost 0 bases and the J segment 3 bases; nucleotides outside the gene matches: 7. The CDR3 is 16 residues long. Looked up from germline, CDR1 is SGDLS and CDR2 is YYNGEE. CDR3 loop: CASSVGRSGGTDTQYF. CDR3 coding DNA: TGTGCCAGCAGCGTAGGTCGGTCAGGGGGAACAGATACGCAGTATTTT.

V and J are TRBV25-1 and TRBJ2-2, with D perhaps matching TRBD2 (6 bases). The CDR3 sequence is 16 residues long. Trimming cost V 7 bases and J 1 base, with 16 bases left between them. Germline V lookup: CDR1 MGHDK, CDR2 SYGVNS. Here the CDR3 reads CASIRLGGVNTGELFF. The CDR3 nucleotides are TGTGCCAGCATACGGTTGGGGGGAGTGAACACCGGGGAGCTGTTTTTT. Complete variable domain (other parts from reference TRBV25-1 and TRBJ2-2): EADIYQTPRYLVIGTGKKITLECSQTMGHDKMYWYQQDPGMELHLIHYSYGVNSTEKGDLSSESTVSRIRTEHFPLTLESARPSHTSQYLCASIRLGGVNTGELFFGEGSRLTVL.

The V call is TRBV27, the J call TRBJ2-1, with a tentative D call TRBD2 (6 bases). The CDR3 has 19 amino acids. Trimming stripped 7 bases from V and 0 bases from J, with 25 bases between. Germline assignment: CDR1 MNHEY and CDR2 SMNVEV (reference sequence). CDR3: CASNTLGGLATSSYNEQFF. The CDR3 DNA is TGTGCCAGCAACACCTTGGGGGGTCTAGCGACAAGCTCCTACAATGAGCAGTTCTTC.

This chain links TRBV5-1 with TRBJ2-1, with 8 bases aligning to TRBD2. The CDR3 spans 14 residues. Per the germline V gene, CDR1 is SGHRS and CDR2 is YFSETQ. V trimming: 1 base; J trimming: 5 bases; junction bases outside the gene matches: 2. CDR3 sequence: CASSLTSGNNEQFF. The CDR3 nucleotides are TGCGCCAGCAGCTTGACTAGCGGAAACAATGAGCAGTTCTTC. Looking up the rest from reference TRBV5-1 and TRBJ2-1 gives the full variable domain: KAGVTQTPRYLIKTRGQQVTLSCSPISGHRSVSWYQQTPGQGLQFLFEYFSETQRNKGNFPGRFSGRQFSNSRSEMNVSTLELGDSALYLCASSLTSGNNEQFFGPGTRLTVL.